These 5 T cell receptor beta chains originate from one sample sequenced in a study of regulatory T cells in long-lasting Graves disease. Building the TCR beta libraries relied on iRepertoire HTBI primers, and CDR3 regions underwent Arm-PCR. TCRdb re-derived calls from the multiplex PCR reads in MiXCR, one entry per CDR3 protein. The sample contains fewer than 550,000 distinct CDR3 sequences, about 16% of which appear only once. Time point here: newly diagnosed GD, antithyroid drugs for less than 3 months. PBMC RNA served as the TCR library source. This same sample was also part of a study on T cells in Graves' hyperthyroidism and ophthalmopathy.

Sample: peripheral blood mononuclear cells (PBMCs), taken at new diagnosis, from a patient treated with antithyroid drugs. The receptors stem from a middle-aged woman with Graves disease.

There are a few counts of this clonotype. This sequence joins TRBV13 and TRBJ2-1; TRBD2 agrees at 11 bases. The V gene end was trimmed by 4 bases and the J gene end by 4 bases; junction bases not matched to a gene: 9. The CDR3 contains 17 residues. Germline V CDR1 and CDR2: PRHDT, FYEKMQ (reference sequence). The CDR3 DNA sequence: TGTGCCAGCAGCTACACCAGACTAGCGGGGATATACAATGAGCAGTTCTTC. Its protein product is CASSYTRLAGIYNEQFF.

This clonotype was seen many times. The V and J genes are TRBV20-1 and TRBJ1-2; D possibly corresponds to TRBD1 (6 bases). The V gene lost 3 bases and the J gene lost 8 bases, with 16 bases spanning the gap. Germline V gene sequence: CDR1 DFQATT, CDR2 SNEGSKA (reference sequence). The length of the CDR3 is 13 residues. In DNA form, the CDR3 reads TGCAGTGCTAGGAACAGGGAATCGGGGGGCTACACCTTC. Translated, it gives CSARNRESGGYTF.

This clonotype has a count of ten or more. This sequence joins TRBV7-2 and TRBJ1-1; D is perhaps TRBD1 (5 bases). This CDR3 is 12 amino acids long. Trimming took off 6 bases at V and 4 bases at J, with 9 bases between the two ends. Germline CDR1 SGHTA, CDR2 FQGNSA. CDR3 coding DNA: TGTGCCAGCAGGAGGGACTTCACTGAAGCTTTCTTT. This sequence encodes CASRRDFTEAFF.

This clonotype was seen at least ten times. The J gene is TRBJ2-5, the V gene TRBV4-2; no definite D call. Trimming shortened V by 6 bases and J by 5 bases, and 13 bases separated the two germline ends. This CDR3 spans 13 amino acids. The germline CDR1 and CDR2 sequences are LGHNA and YNFKEQ. CDR3 in amino acids: CASSPEAGETQYF. The DNA of the CDR3 is TGTGCCAGCAGTCCCGAGGCCGGGGAGACCCAGTACTTC.

This clonotype has only a few counts. The rearrangement uses TRBV25-1 and TRBJ1-2; unclear D gene. The CDR3 spans 12 residues. Deletions cut 1 base from V and 7 bases from J, with 7 bases between. Germline V lookup: CDR1 MGHDK, CDR2 SYGVNS. CDR3 in DNA: TGTGCCAGCAGTGAATCAGTGGGTGGCTACACCTTC. Translated: CASSESVGGYTF.